This T cell receptor (beta chain) was identified during a study of cytomegalovirus exposure and HLA in healthy donors (dated by TCRdb to the late 2010s). About the study as a whole: According to a later analysis, one platform produced both the 110 or so validation repertoires and the approximately 660 repertoires of the first cohort. The study aimed to test whether signatures of past pathogen exposure could be identified by cataloging public T cell receptors. Besides the first cohort of 500 to 700 subjects, a separate validation cohort made up of roughly 130 different subjects was used. To predict cytomegalovirus infection status, the study brought together high-throughput TCR immunosequencing, statistical association of individual TCRs with disease status, and machine learning.

Trimming removed 3 bases from V and 1 base from J, leaving 12 bases between the germline ends. From the cysteine up to the phenylalanine, the CDR3 has a length of 15 residues. Only the CDR3 region is kept as DNA, spanning 45 bases read in frame from base 1. The germline V gene specifies SNHLY as CDR1 and FYNNEI as CDR2. What the study reported, not specific to this receptor: The classifier was reported to diagnose cytomegalovirus status with high specificity and sensitivity in both the original and validation cohorts. A few of the identified cytomegalovirus-associated TCR beta chains were confirmed in vitro to be specific for cytomegalovirus antigens. A later analysis lacked HLA typing for the validation cohort, so it scored co-occurrence in that cohort across all 120 repertoires. The authors suggested that the approach could potentially be extended to other disease states and immunological phenotypes. Subsequent analysis determined that TCRs grouped into clusters in the first cohort also showed a tendency toward co-occurrence across the roughly 110 validation repertoires, and about 93% of cluster scores exceeded 0. Most TCR sequences were seen in very few donors, while some public TCRs were found in many individuals. The study listed 164 TCR beta chains as associated with cytomegalovirus.

The library was obtained by the immunoSEQ multiplex PCR assay. Concerning the study's data processing: A statistical classification framework was built to diagnose cytomegalovirus status from the catalog of TCR beta chain sequences. The table comes from immuneACCESS by way of TCRdb, which keeps in-frame sequences with V and J called. Part of the clones is missing from these tables; in studies checked, under half for an unresolved V gene and the rest for unknown reasons. V and J calls and clone size are given by that table; D and trimming were obtained from the DNA. The sample table lists 70,000 to 80,000 clones, 94% of them with a count of one. The top ten hold roughly 3.3% of the sample. About this clone itself: There is no known antigen for this receptor. No much larger clone is present one base from it, and per-base qualities are unavailable.

The donors were included in the validation cohort of roughly 130 subjects, a group kept apart from the roughly 670-subject first cohort. The chain is encoded by TRBV2 joined to TRBJ1-1, with no confidently assigned D gene. Sequences were obtained from PBMCs. The source of this sequence is a woman under 30 in good health and CMV-seropositive. CDR3 region: CASSDLGRKNTEAFF. The nucleotide sequence is given as TGTGCCAGCAGTGATCTTGGCAGAAAGAACACTGAAGCTTTCTTT.